The text below deals with one T cell receptor (beta chain). The antigen is not known. Profiling relied on immunoSEQ multiplex PCR, and the TCRdb table lists in-frame clones only, not all of them. The sample carries about 9,500 clones, 90% recorded once. There are 13 residues in the CDR3. The germline gives CDR1 SNHLY, CDR2 FYNNEI. The V end was cut by 5 bases, the J end by 0 bases, with 6 bases between. The sample comes from a study of immune evolution from preneoplasia to lung adenocarcinoma. Study results and limitations: Later-stage lesions seemingly showed higher T cell density and diversity than normal lung. T cell clonality was higher in KRAS-mutant than EGFR-mutant or wild-type nodules. Top clone frequencies peaked in normal lung, apparently declining through invasive adenocarcinoma.

Each case's diagnosis was confirmed by two pathologists on H&E. The J gene is TRBJ2-3, the V gene TRBV2; D unclear. The TCR was taken from a person aged 65-85 years with invasive lung adenocarcinoma. Sample: FFPE invasive lung adenocarcinoma tissue. The CDR3 DNA sequence: TGTGCCAGCAGTTCGTACAGCACAGATACGCAGTATTTT. Amino acid sequence: CASSSYSTDTQYF.